The next 32 T cell receptor beta chains were all read from a single sample in a study of T cell responses to AZD1222 COVID-19 vaccine. Some clones are missing from TCRdb's copy, which holds only in-frame ones; the method was immunoSEQ multiplex PCR. The sample lists 99,000 or so clones, 88% occurring once. The sequencing here drew on peripheral blood, taken on day 0 of AZD1222 vaccination. These receptors were obtained from an adult in good health.

The rearrangement uses TRBV18 and TRBJ1-2; D may be TRBD1 (6 bases). The CDR3 has 15 amino acids. The V gene lost 3 bases and the J gene lost 8 bases, with 19 bases spanning the gap. The V gene's germline CDR1 is KGHSH and CDR2 LQKENI. The CDR3 DNA is TGTGCCAGCTCACCCTGGGTGGCCGAAGGGACAGGCTACACCTTC. Translating it yields CASSPWVAEGTGYTF. The entire variable domain, with the rest obtained from reference TRBV18 and TRBJ1-2, is as follows: NAGVMQNPRHLVRRRGQEARLRCSPMKGHSHVYWYRQLPEEGLKFMVYLQKENIIDESGMPKERFSAEFPKEGPSILRIQQVVRGDSAAYFCASSPWVAEGTGYTFGSGTRLTVV.

This rearrangement joins TRBV3-1 (or the pseudogene TRBV3-2) to TRBJ1-2; 8 bases are a match to TRBD1. Trimming removed 2 bases from V and 8 bases from J; junction bases left unmatched: 7. Germline CDR1 is LGHDT and CDR2 is YNNKEL (reference sequence). CDR3 length equals 14 residues. The CDR3 loop is CASSQTGGFAGYTF. CDR3 in DNA: TGTGCCAGCAGCCAAACAGGGGGGTTTGCCGGCTACACCTTC.

The CDR3 spells CASSSIPGNEQFF. In DNA form, the CDR3 reads TGTGCCAGCAGCTCGATCCCGGGTAATGAGCAGTTCTTC. V gene TRBV11-2 combines with J gene TRBJ2-1; D not resolved. This CDR3 comprises 13 residues. V gave up 4 bases and J gave up 7 bases, with 11 bases separating them. CDR1 and CDR2 from the germline V gene are SGHAT and FQNNGV.

The chain uses TRBV27 and TRBJ1-5, with D unresolved. V lost 3 bases and J lost 3, with 9 bases in between. The CDR3 runs to 14 residues. Germline CDR1 MNHEY, CDR2 SMNVEV (reference sequence). In DNA form, the CDR3 reads TGTGCCAGCAGTTTCGGGCCGCACAATCAGCCCCAGCATTTT. Amino acids: CASSFGPHNQPQHF.

This chain uses TRBV5-1 with TRBJ2-5, with TRBD2 matching over 7 bases. J was trimmed by 1 base and V by 0 bases; bases with no gene match: 6. CDR1 SGHRS and CDR2 YFSETQ come from the germline V gene. This CDR3 comprises 16 residues. CDR3 bases: TGCGCCAGCAGCTTGGTGACTAGCACAACCCAAGAGACCCAGTACTTC. As protein: CASSLVTSTTQETQYF.

The V gene is TRBV5-1, the J gene TRBJ2-3, with D maybe TRBD2 (6 bases). The CDR3 covers 15 residues. Trimming took 0 bases from V and 4 from J, leaving 12 bases between them. Germline V CDR1 and CDR2: SGHRS, YFSETQ. The CDR3 is CASSLGGKGADTQYF. DNA of the CDR3: TGCGCCAGCAGCTTGGGCGGGAAGGGAGCAGATACGCAGTATTTT.

The CDR3 bases are TGTGCCAGCAGTCCAACAGGTCGGGCACTGTTTTTT. It codes for CASSPTGRALFF. The V call is TRBV6-2 or TRBV6-3, the J call TRBJ1-4, with D perhaps matching TRBD1 (5 bases). From germline, CDR1 is MNHEY and CDR2 SVGEGT. V lost 5 bases and J 13 bases, leaving 14 bases between the germline ends. The CDR3 consists of 12 residues.

CDR3 nucleotide sequence: TGTGCCAGCAGTGAATCGGAGACCCAGTACTTC. Amino acids: CASSESETQYF. The genes are TRBV6-1 and TRBJ2-5, with D unclear. Germline assignment: CDR1 MNHNS and CDR2 SASEGT. V shed 2 bases and J shed 5 bases, with 3 bases lying between them. The CDR3 totals 11 residues.

This clone was seen once. The chain carries TRBV28 and TRBJ2-2; tentative D call: TRBD1 (5 bases). In germline, CDR1 is MDHEN, CDR2 SYDVKM. V was trimmed by 2 bases and J by 5 bases, leaving 9 bases between them. There are 14 residues in the CDR3. The CDR3 loop reads CASSLLTGTGELFF. CDR3 coding DNA: TGTGCCAGCAGTTTACTAACAGGAACCGGGGAGCTGTTTTTT. Filled out from reference TRBV28 and TRBJ2-2, the complete variable domain reads DVKVTQSSRYLVKRTGEKVFLECVQDMDHENMFWYRQDPGLGLRLIYFSYDVKMKEKGDIPEGYSVSREKKERFSLILESASTNQTSMYLCASSLLTGTGELFFGEGSRLTVL.

The chain is built from TRBV6-6 and TRBJ2-5; D is possibly TRBD2 (5 bases). The V gene's germline CDR1 is MNHNY and CDR2 SVGAGI (reference sequence). The length of the CDR3 is 14 residues. The germline V and J ends were trimmed by 6 bases and 0 bases, with 11 bases remaining between them. The CDR3 spells CASRSPGNQETQYF. The CDR3 DNA reads as TGTGCCAGCAGGTCACCGGGAAACCAAGAGACCCAGTACTTC.

This chain links TRBV24-1 with TRBJ2-1; 8 bases fit TRBD1. This CDR3 is 16 amino acids long. J lost 7 bases, V lost 0 bases, and 7 bases had no gene match. Germline V gene data show CDR1 as KGHDR and CDR2 as SFDVKD. The CDR3 here is CATSDLDGQGKNEQFF. In nucleotides, the CDR3 is TGTGCCACCAGTGATTTGGACGGACAGGGAAAGAATGAGCAGTTCTTC.

V usage is TRBV6-5 and J usage is TRBJ1-5; no reliable D call. V was shortened by 0 bases and J by 6 bases, with 9 bases between the two germline ends. Germline values: CDR1 MNHEY, CDR2 SVGAGI. The CDR3 contains 14 residues. CDR3 sequence: CASSYSAVGQPQHF. The CDR3 region has the DNA TGTGCCAGCAGTTACTCGGCTGTTGGTCAGCCCCAGCATTTT.

The rearrangement links TRBV19 to TRBJ1-5; TRBD1 agrees at 8 bases. Losses at the gene ends were 6 bases for V and 4 bases for J; bases not matched to a gene: 8. Per germline, CDR1 LNHDA and CDR2 SQIVND (reference sequence). CDR3 length equals 15 residues. This chain's CDR3 is CASRSRDRPNQPQHF. CDR3 nucleotide sequence: TGTGCCAGTAGGAGCCGGGACAGGCCTAATCAGCCCCAGCATTTT. Based on the CDR3 plus reference TRBV19 and TRBJ1-5, the full variable domain is DGGITQSPKYLFRKEGQNVTLSCEQNLNHDAMYWYRQDPGQGLRLIYYSQIVNDFQKGDIAEGYSVSREKKESFPLTVTSAQKNPTAFYLCASRSRDRPNQPQHFGDGTRLSIL.

V and J are TRBV9 and TRBJ1-1; 7 positions agree with TRBD1. Trimming removed 1 base from V and 0 bases from J; junction bases left unmatched: 3. Germline V gene sequence: CDR1 SGDLS, CDR2 YYNGEE. The CDR3 is made up of 15 amino acids. The CDR3 DNA reads as TGTGCCAGCAGCGTAACAGGGGCAATGAACACTGAAGCTTTCTTT. It is translated as CASSVTGAMNTEAFF. Full variable domain (outside the CDR3, taken from reference TRBV9 and TRBJ1-1): DSGVTQTPKHLITATGQRVTLRCSPRSGDLSVYWYQQSLDQGLQFLIQYYNGEERAKGNILERFSAQQFPDLHSELNLSSLELGDSALYFCASSVTGAMNTEAFFGQGTRLTVV.

The CDR3 region has the DNA TGTGCCAGCAGCTTGGGGGGACAGGGGATGAACACTGAAGCTTTCTTT. Its protein is CASSLGGQGMNTEAFF. The chain joins TRBV5-4 to TRBJ1-1, with TRBD1 matching over 10 bases. The CDR3 consists of 16 residues. Germline loops: CDR1 SGHNT, CDR2 YYREEE (reference sequence). V lost 0 bases and J lost 0; bases outside the gene matches: 2.

V is TRBV18 and J is TRBJ2-7; TRBD1 agrees at 7 bases. The junction had 6 bases not matched to a gene; V was cut back by 6 bases and J by 7 bases. CDR1 is KGHSH, CDR2 LQKENI, per germline. The CDR3 has 12 residues. Here the CDR3 DNA reads TGTGCCAGCTCCTACGACAGGGCTGAGCAGTACTTC. Its translation: CASSYDRAEQYF.

The V gene is TRBV27, the J gene TRBJ2-7; TRBD2 is a possible D gene (6 bases). Per germline, CDR1 MNHEY and CDR2 SMNVEV (reference sequence). With 6 bases removed from V and 3 bases from J, the gap between germline ends came to 12 bases. The CDR3 extends over 13 amino acids. CDR3 protein: CASSTGLRYEQYF. The CDR3 DNA reads TGTGCCAGCAGCACGGGACTTCGCTACGAGCAGTACTTC.

A remark on this clone: Its ends do not fully match the called genes, so a read error is possible. The chain has TRBV19 and TRBJ1-2; D is uncertain. This CDR3 is 10 amino acids long. Germline CDR1 is LNHDA and CDR2 is SQIVND (reference sequence). Here the CDR3 DNA reads TGTGCCTCGGCCCGGACTAGCTTTTCCTTC. This encodes CASARTSFSF. The full variable domain, rest sourced from reference TRBV19 and TRBJ1-2, is DGGITQSPKYLFRKEGQNVTLSCEQNLNHDAMYWYRQDPGQGLRLIYYSQIVNDFQKGDIAEGYSVSREKKESFPLTVTSAQKNPTAFYLCASARTSFSFGSGTRLTVV.

The rearrangement joins TRBV20-1 to TRBJ1-1; no firm D call. Trimming removed 3 bases at V and 5 bases at J, with 7 bases between. CDR1 is DFQATT and CDR2 is SNEGSKA in the germline V gene (reference sequence). The CDR3 is made up of 11 amino acids. The CDR3 is CSASALTEAFF. The DNA of the CDR3 is TGCAGTGCTAGCGCCCTGACTGAAGCTTTCTTT.

This clone was found once. The V gene is TRBV12-5, the J gene TRBJ2-1, with TRBD2 as a possible D gene (5 bases). CDR3 length: 12 amino acids. Germline values: CDR1 LGHNT, CDR2 FRNRAP. Trimming stripped 0 bases from V and 10 bases from J, with 7 bases between. The CDR3 is CASGLVGGEQFF. CDR3 nucleotides: TGTGCTAGTGGTTTGGTAGGCGGGGAGCAGTTCTTC.

This clone was counted a single time. The gene calls are TRBV21-1 and TRBJ2-1. TRBV21-1 is termed a pseudogene. This CDR3 is built from 16 residues. CDR3 in DNA: TGTGCCAGCAGACCCCTCAGGGGGGGCTTCGGCAATGAGCAGTTCTTC. It yields the protein CASRPLRGGFGNEQFF.

The chain carries TRBV4-3 and TRBJ1-6; TRBD1 matches at 7 bases. Germline CDR1 LGHNA, CDR2 YSLEER. Unmatched junction bases numbered 10, after V lost 4 bases and J lost 10 bases. The length of the CDR3 is 15 residues. The CDR3 here is CASSPGDSFTSPLHF. The CDR3, as DNA: TGCGCCAGCAGCCCTGGGGACAGTTTCACCTCACCCCTCCACTTT.

A few counts support this clone. V is TRBV30 and J is TRBJ2-7; D gene uncertain. Trimming removed 0 bases at V and 1 base at J, with 7 bases between. In germline, CDR1 is GTSNPN, CDR2 SVGIG (reference sequence). This CDR3 is 13 amino acids long. CDR3 bases: TGTGCCTGGAGTGTAGGAACGTCCTACGAGCAGTACTTC. Its protein is CAWSVGTSYEQYF.

The chain links TRBV10-1 to TRBJ2-1; 10 positions match TRBD1. This CDR3 region has 15 residues. Germline CDR1 reads WNHNN; CDR2 reads SYGVQD (reference sequence). V was clipped by 4 bases and J by 7 bases; unmatched bases: 7. CDR3 DNA: TGCGCCAGCAGTGCCGGGACAGGGGTTGTGAATGAGCAGTTCTTC. Its protein is CASSAGTGVVNEQFF.

The chain couples TRBV27 to TRBJ2-7; D is perhaps TRBD2 (6 bases). The germline V and J ends were trimmed by 4 bases and 4 bases, with 14 bases remaining between them. The CDR3 covers 14 residues. Per germline, CDR1 MNHEY and CDR2 SMNVEV (reference sequence). The CDR3 DNA reads TGTGCCAGCAGTTCCTCCAACGGGGGATACGAGCAGTACTTC. Protein: CASSSSNGGYEQYF.

The rearrangement links TRBV7-8 to TRBJ1-3; D perhaps matches TRBD1 (5 bases). Germline lookup yields CDR1 SGHVS and CDR2 FQNEAQ. The CDR3 spans 16 residues. V was clipped by 5 bases and J by 2 bases, with 16 bases between them. The CDR3 spells CASSPTVQGTGNTIYF. CDR3 sequence (DNA): TGTGCCAGCAGCCCCACGGTGCAGGGCACTGGAAACACCATATATTTT.

This chain uses TRBV14 with TRBJ2-7; the match to TRBD2 covers 11 bases. Germline V gene data show CDR1 as SGHDN and CDR2 as FVKESK. The CDR3 covers 15 residues. V shed 3 bases and J 4 bases; nucleotides not matched to a gene: 5. The CDR3: CASSHRLAGGYEQYF. The CDR3 region has the DNA TGTGCCAGCAGCCATCGATTAGCGGGAGGGTACGAGCAGTACTTC.

The genes are TRBV5-6 and TRBJ2-5, with a weak D call TRBD1 (6 bases). There are 13 residues in the CDR3. V was pared by 2 bases and J by 5 bases, with 10 bases between. Germline V lookup: CDR1 SGHDT, CDR2 YYEEEE. The CDR3 sequence: CASSFRDTETQYF. CDR3 DNA sequence: TGTGCCAGCAGCTTCAGGGACACGGAGACCCAGTACTTC.

The chain joins TRBV18 to TRBJ1-6, with TRBD1 identical over 7 bases. The V segment lost 3 bases and the J segment 11 bases; nucleotides outside the gene matches: 7. Germline CDR1 reads KGHSH; CDR2 reads LQKENI. This CDR3 has 14 amino acids. The CDR3 DNA reads as TGTGCCAGCTCACCCAGGGGGGAAAGTACACCCCTCCACTTT. It encodes CASSPRGESTPLHF.

The rearrangement uses TRBV2 and TRBJ1-1; no definite D call. The V gene's germline CDR1 is SNHLY and CDR2 FYNNEI. The CDR3 spans 13 residues. Trimming shortened V by 7 bases and J by 2 bases, and 11 bases separated the two germline ends. The CDR3 bases are TGTGCCAGCACTAGGGAAGGTAACACTGAAGCTTTCTTT. Translating gives CASTREGNTEAFF. Combining the CDR3 with reference TRBV2 and TRBJ1-1 gives the whole variable domain EPEVTQTPSHQVTQMGQEVILRCVPISNHLYFYWYRQILGQKVEFLVSFYNNEISEKSEIFDDQFSVERPDGSNFTLKIRSTKLEDSAMYFCASTREGNTEAFFGQGTRLTVV.

V and J are TRBV28 and TRBJ1-5; D is uncertain. The V end was cut by 8 bases, the J end by 2 bases, with 10 bases between. Germline lookup yields CDR1 MDHEN and CDR2 SYDVKM. This CDR3 is 13 amino acids long. The CDR3 sequence is CASQSRGNQPQHF. CDR3 nucleotide sequence: TGTGCCAGCCAAAGCCGGGGCAATCAGCCCCAGCATTTT.

This chain connects TRBV6-2 or TRBV6-3 to TRBJ2-1; a possible D gene is TRBD1 (5 bases). V was pared by 0 bases and J by 4 bases, with 13 bases between. From germline, CDR1 is MNHEY and CDR2 SVGEGT. The CDR3 has 16 residues. The CDR3 nucleotides read TGTGCCAGCAGTTACTCGATCCAGGGTGTTTACAATGAGCAGTTCTTC. This gives the protein CASSYSIQGVYNEQFF.